The rows below give T cell receptor beta chains drawn from one sample of a study of identical twins. TCRdb re-called the 5' RACE reads through MiXCR, storing one row per CDR3 protein. The table records around 490,000 distinct CDR3 sequences, more than 13% of them present only once. These records were also assigned to another study, of yellow fever vaccine responses in identical twins.

Sequenced input: CD4+ T cells sorted from blood. The receptors here all came from a woman aged 18-29 years in good health. Each CDR3 is given with its conserved first and last residue. Each record gives: clone size, V gene, D gene, J gene, CDR3 DNA, CDR3 protein. D genes are given only for firm matches. Where a row states a size, it is once, few, many or the class of an expanded clone; other rows omit it.

clone_size: NA
v_call: TRBV7-9
d_call: NA
j_call: TRBJ2-7
cdr3_nt: TGTGCCAGCAGCAACACTAGCTACGAGCAGTACTTC
cdr3_aa: CASSNTSYEQYF

clone_size: NA
v_call: TRBV12-3/TRBV12-4
d_call: NA
j_call: TRBJ2-7
cdr3_nt: TGTGCCAGCAGATCAGGGAGAGGGGCCTACGAGCAGTACTTC
cdr3_aa: CASRSGRGAYEQYF

clone_size: few
v_call: TRBV5-6
d_call: NA
j_call: TRBJ2-1
cdr3_nt: TGTGCCAGCAGCTACTCTTTGGTCGCGGACTACAATGAGCAGTTCTTC
cdr3_aa: CASSYSLVADYNEQFF

clone_size: many
v_call: TRBV18
d_call: TRBD1
j_call: TRBJ1-4
cdr3_nt: TGTGCCAGCTCAAGCTACGGGACAGGAGGAGAAAAACTGTTTTTT
cdr3_aa: CASSSYGTGGEKLFF

clone_size: NA
v_call: TRBV11-3
d_call: NA
j_call: TRBJ2-5
cdr3_nt: TGTGCCAGCAGCTTAGATGGGGGGACAGAAGAGACCCAGTACTTC
cdr3_aa: CASSLDGGTEETQYF

clone_size: NA
v_call: TRBV6-2/TRBV6-3
d_call: NA
j_call: TRBJ2-1
cdr3_nt: TGTGCCAGCAGCCCTCTGGACAGTATCTACAATGAGCAGTTCTTC
cdr3_aa: CASSPLDSIYNEQFF

clone_size: NA
v_call: TRBV20-1
d_call: NA
j_call: TRBJ2-4
cdr3_nt: TGCAGTGCTACCTTACTCAGGGGAGCCAAAAACATTCAGTACTTC
cdr3_aa: CSATLLRGAKNIQYF

clone_size: NA
v_call: TRBV11-2
d_call: TRBD2
j_call: TRBJ2-4
cdr3_nt: TGTGCCAGCAGCTCAAGACTAGCGGGGGATCTAGCCAAAAACATTCAGTACTTC
cdr3_aa: CASSSRLAGDLAKNIQYF

clone_size: many
v_call: TRBV4-2
d_call: NA
j_call: TRBJ2-6
cdr3_nt: TGTGCCAGCAGCCAAGTGGGAGGTGCTGGGGCCAACGTCCTGACTTTC
cdr3_aa: CASSQVGGAGANVLTF

clone_size: NA
v_call: TRBV5-1
d_call: NA
j_call: TRBJ1-6
cdr3_nt: TGCGCCAGCAGCTTGTCCCCCGGGACGGATAATTCACCCCTCCACTTT
cdr3_aa: CASSLSPGTDNSPLHF

clone_size: NA
v_call: TRBV4-1
d_call: NA
j_call: TRBJ2-3
cdr3_nt: TGCGCCAGCAGCCCCTACAGGGGGGGGAGGACAGATACGCAGTATTTT
cdr3_aa: CASSPYRGGRTDTQYF

clone_size: few
v_call: TRBV12-3/TRBV12-4
d_call: TRBD2
j_call: TRBJ2-2
cdr3_nt: TGTGCCAGCAGTTCGACTAGCTCGAACACCGGGGAGCTGTTTTTT
cdr3_aa: CASSSTSSNTGELFF

clone_size: few
v_call: TRBV20-1
d_call: NA
j_call: TRBJ2-7
cdr3_nt: TGCAGTGCCAGGGGTAGGGATCGAAGCTCCTACGAGCAGTACTTC
cdr3_aa: CSARGRDRSSYEQYF

clone_size: few
v_call: TRBV20-1
d_call: NA
j_call: TRBJ2-1
cdr3_nt: TGCAGTGCTAGAGAGGGGGGCGGGGGTGAGCAGTTCTTC
cdr3_aa: CSAREGGGGEQFF

clone_size: many
v_call: TRBV5-1
d_call: NA
j_call: TRBJ2-3
cdr3_nt: TGCGCCAGCAGCTTTGCACCAACTCAGTCAGATACGCAGTATTTT
cdr3_aa: CASSFAPTQSDTQYF

clone_size: few
v_call: TRBV12-3/TRBV12-4
d_call: NA
j_call: TRBJ2-7
cdr3_nt: TGTGCCAGCAGTTTAGGGGCACAGGTGATCTCCTACGAGCAGTACTTC
cdr3_aa: CASSLGAQVISYEQYF

clone_size: NA
v_call: TRBV10-3
d_call: TRBD2
j_call: TRBJ2-1
cdr3_nt: TGTGCCATCAGTGCGGCTAGCGGGGGTTACAATGAGCAGTTCTTC
cdr3_aa: CAISAASGGYNEQFF

clone_size: few
v_call: TRBV7-8
d_call: TRBD2
j_call: TRBJ2-3
cdr3_nt: TGTGCCAGCAGCTGGCAGACTAGCGCAGATACGCAGTATTTT
cdr3_aa: CASSWQTSADTQYF

clone_size: few
v_call: TRBV6-5
d_call: TRBD2
j_call: TRBJ2-5
cdr3_nt: TGTGCCAGCAGTTACGGGGGACTAAACCTCGAAGCCCAGTACTTC
cdr3_aa: CASSYGGLNLEAQYF

clone_size: few
v_call: TRBV28
d_call: NA
j_call: TRBJ2-5
cdr3_nt: TGTGCCAGCAGGGGCCGGACCACGGATGGGACCCAGTACTTC
cdr3_aa: CASRGRTTDGTQYF

clone_size: many
v_call: TRBV3-1
d_call: TRBD1
j_call: TRBJ2-5
cdr3_nt: TGTGCCAGCAGCCTCCGGACAGGGCCTCCCCAAGAGACCCAGTACTTC
cdr3_aa: CASSLRTGPPQETQYF

clone_size: NA
v_call: TRBV6-5
d_call: TRBD2
j_call: TRBJ2-7
cdr3_nt: TGTGCCAGCAGTTACGGACTAGCGGACTCCTACGAGCAGTACTTC
cdr3_aa: CASSYGLADSYEQYF

clone_size: NA
v_call: TRBV20-1
d_call: TRBD1
j_call: TRBJ2-7
cdr3_nt: TGCAGTGGTCAGGGGGCGCGGTACGAGCAGTACTTC
cdr3_aa: CSGQGARYEQYF

clone_size: few
v_call: TRBV20-1
d_call: NA
j_call: TRBJ2-4
cdr3_nt: TGCAGTGCTACTCCGGCGGACGCAAACATTCAGTACTTC
cdr3_aa: CSATPADANIQYF

clone_size: many
v_call: TRBV7-7
d_call: NA
j_call: TRBJ2-5
cdr3_nt: TGTGCTAGCAGCTTAGCATCGGGGAGGCTTGAGACCCAGTACTTC
cdr3_aa: CASSLASGRLETQYF

clone_size: few
v_call: TRBV10-3
d_call: NA
j_call: TRBJ1-4
cdr3_nt: TGTGCCATCAGCAGGGCAGGAGTTGAAAAACTGTTTTTT
cdr3_aa: CAISRAGVEKLFF

clone_size: NA
v_call: TRBV10-3
d_call: TRBD2
j_call: TRBJ2-3
cdr3_nt: TGTGCCATCAGTGAGTCGACGGCTAGCGGGGGATGGGTTGAGCAGTATTTT
cdr3_aa: CAISESTASGGWVEQYF

clone_size: many
v_call: TRBV9
d_call: TRBD2
j_call: TRBJ2-5
cdr3_nt: TGTGCCAGCAGCGCCGGGGGGGTTCCCCAAGAGACCCAGTACTTC
cdr3_aa: CASSAGGVPQETQYF

clone_size: NA
v_call: TRBV5-1
d_call: NA
j_call: TRBJ2-7
cdr3_nt: TGCGCCAGCAGCTTTACTGGCCTAAGCTCCTACGAGCAGTACTTC
cdr3_aa: CASSFTGLSSYEQYF

clone_size: few
v_call: TRBV7-8
d_call: TRBD1
j_call: TRBJ1-4
cdr3_nt: TGTGCCAGCAGCTTAGAAAGGGGGCGCAGGGAAAAACTGTTTTTT
cdr3_aa: CASSLERGRREKLFF

clone_size: few
v_call: TRBV6-1
d_call: TRBD2
j_call: TRBJ2-5
cdr3_nt: TGTGCCAGCAGTATTACCGGGACTAGCGTAAACCCCCAAGAGACCCAGTACTTC
cdr3_aa: CASSITGTSVNPQETQYF

clone_size: many
v_call: TRBV7-2
d_call: TRBD2
j_call: TRBJ2-5
cdr3_nt: TGTGCCAGCAAGGTTCGGCTAGCGGGGGAGGAGACCCAGTACTTC
cdr3_aa: CASKVRLAGEETQYF

clone_size: many
v_call: TRBV18
d_call: NA
j_call: TRBJ2-3
cdr3_nt: TGTGCCAGCTCACCATTGGGTCCTAGCACAGATACGCAGTATTTT
cdr3_aa: CASSPLGPSTDTQYF

clone_size: few
v_call: TRBV12-3/TRBV12-4
d_call: TRBD1
j_call: TRBJ2-2
cdr3_nt: TGTGCCAGCAGTCCCGGGACAGGGGCGACCGGGGAGCTGTTTTTT
cdr3_aa: CASSPGTGATGELFF

clone_size: few
v_call: TRBV6-5
d_call: NA
j_call: TRBJ2-2
cdr3_nt: TGTGCCAGCAGTTACATAACTACTAGCTCGTCCGGGGAGCTGTTTTTT
cdr3_aa: CASSYITTSSSGELFF

clone_size: NA
v_call: TRBV5-1
d_call: TRBD1
j_call: TRBJ2-6
cdr3_nt: TGCGCCAGCAGCATCCTACAGGGGGCCGGGGCCAACGTCCTGACTTTC
cdr3_aa: CASSILQGAGANVLTF

clone_size: NA
v_call: TRBV15
d_call: NA
j_call: TRBJ2-2
cdr3_nt: TGTGCCACCAGCAGGGACATAACCACCGGGGAGCTGTTTTTT
cdr3_aa: CATSRDITTGELFF

clone_size: NA
v_call: TRBV7-2
d_call: NA
j_call: TRBJ2-1
cdr3_nt: TGTGCCGGCAGCCCCGGACGAGGTGAGCAGTTCTTC
cdr3_aa: CAGSPGRGEQFF

clone_size: once
v_call: TRBV7-2
d_call: NA
j_call: TRBJ1-1
cdr3_nt: TGTGCCAGCAGGCTAGCAGATAAGGCTTTCTTT
cdr3_aa: CASRLADKAFF

clone_size: NA
v_call: TRBV20-1
d_call: NA
j_call: TRBJ1-5
cdr3_nt: TGCAGTGCTAGGGGGCCAAATCAGCCCCAGCATTTT
cdr3_aa: CSARGPNQPQHF

clone_size: NA
v_call: TRBV20-1
d_call: TRBD2
j_call: TRBJ2-2
cdr3_nt: TGCAGTGCTAGTCTAGCGGGGGGGCGTACCGGGGAGCTGTTTTTT
cdr3_aa: CSASLAGGRTGELFF

clone_size: NA
v_call: TRBV3-1
d_call: NA
j_call: TRBJ2-3
cdr3_nt: TGTGCCAGCAGCCGAGGAAATACGCAGTATTTT
cdr3_aa: CASSRGNTQYF

clone_size: few
v_call: TRBV20-1
d_call: NA
j_call: TRBJ2-3
cdr3_nt: TGCAGTGCCGAGGTAGCGTGGAAGTTTATAGATACGCAGTATTTT
cdr3_aa: CSAEVAWKFIDTQYF

clone_size: few
v_call: TRBV18
d_call: NA
j_call: TRBJ1-6
cdr3_nt: TGTGCCAGCTCACCCGGTGGGGACATTCATAGCCTCCACTTT
cdr3_aa: CASSPGGDIHSLHF

clone_size: few
v_call: TRBV7-9
d_call: TRBD1
j_call: TRBJ1-5
cdr3_nt: TGTGCCAGCAGCACAGGACAGGGGGCGCGAGATCAGCCCCAGCATTTT
cdr3_aa: CASSTGQGARDQPQHF

clone_size: many
v_call: TRBV29-1
d_call: NA
j_call: TRBJ2-3
cdr3_nt: TGCAGCGTTGGATTCGGTAGCGGCTACACAGATACGCAGTATTTT
cdr3_aa: CSVGFGSGYTDTQYF

clone_size: few
v_call: TRBV9
d_call: TRBD2
j_call: TRBJ2-1
cdr3_nt: TGTGCCAGCAGCGTAGCTACACGGTTCGGCGGGAGAAGCAATGAGCAGTTCTTC
cdr3_aa: CASSVATRFGGRSNEQFF